A selection of T cell receptor beta chains follows, all from one sample in a study of control samples from healthy donors and cancer patients. The data were produced by immunoSEQ multiplex PCR, yet TCRdb's version contains in-frame clones alone and is incomplete. The sample carries around 120,000 clones, 88% recorded once. The sequencing sample was made of blood. The receptors stem from a woman in her seventies in good health. Each CDR3 is given with its conserved first and last residue. A D gene is named only where the DNA matches it firmly. Rows give clone size only sometimes, using once, few, many, or a class for an expanded clone.

clone size	D gene	V gene	J gene	CDR3 protein	CDR3 DNA
once	-	TRBV2	TRBJ1-2	CASSQTPGLRKYGYTF	TGTGCCAGCAGTCAGACTCCGGGACTCAGGAAGTATGGCTACACCTTC
-	TRBD1	TRBV27	TRBJ2-1	CASRKRGQGFWEQFF	TGTGCCAGCAGAAAGAGGGGACAGGGTTTTTGGGAGCAGTTCTTC
-	-	TRBV29-1	TRBJ1-4	CSVVRFATNEKLFF	TGCAGCGTTGTGCGGTTCGCAACTAATGAAAAACTGTTTTTT
-	-	TRBV5-6	TRBJ1-1	CASSFAQGKKAFF	TGTGCCAGCAGCTTCGCGCAGGGAAAGAAAGCTTTCTTT
-	TRBD1	TRBV27	TRBJ1-6	CASRPQGQVNSPLHF	TGTGCCAGCAGGCCCCAAGGACAGGTTAATTCACCCCTCCACTTT
-	-	TRBV6-5	TRBJ2-6	CASSSGRVSGANVLTF	TGTGCCAGCAGTTCGGGACGCGTCTCTGGGGCCAACGTCCTGACTTTC
-	TRBD2	TRBV19	TRBJ2-1	CASSPGLAYNEQFF	TGTGCCAGTAGCCCGGGACTAGCTTACAATGAGCAGTTCTTC
-	TRBD1	TRBV6-5	TRBJ1-2	CASSGTGGNYGYTF	TGTGCCAGTTCCGGGACAGGGGGGAACTATGGCTACACCTTC
-	TRBD1	TRBV3-1/TRBV3-2	TRBJ1-6	CASSVGQAAGGSPLHF	TGTGCCAGCAGCGTAGGACAGGCCGCGGGTGGTTCACCCCTCCACTTT
-	-	TRBV2	TRBJ2-7	CASSKGAYEQYF	TGTGCTTCATCGAAGGGGGCCTACGAGCAGTACTTC
-	-	TRBV7-9	TRBJ2-5	CASSLDGQETQYF	TGTGCCAGCAGCTTAGACGGTCAAGAGACCCAGTACTTC
-	-	TRBV18	TRBJ1-2	CASSPSREGVEGYTF	TGTGCCAGCTCCCCCAGCCGTGAAGGGGTGGAGGGCTACACCTTC
-	-	TRBV4-1	TRBJ2-5	CASSEYTGGRLETQYF	TGCGCCAGCAGCGAGTACACTGGAGGGCGGTTAGAGACCCAGTACTTC
few	-	TRBV7-3	TRBJ2-2	CASSVAEGRVGELFF	TGTGCCAGCAGCGTCGCGGAGGGGCGCGTCGGGGAGCTGTTTTTT
-	-	TRBV4-3	TRBJ1-1	CASSQVWGGGTEAFF	TGCGCCAGCAGCCAAGTGTGGGGAGGTGGCACTGAAGCTTTCTTT
-	-	TRBV13	TRBJ1-6	CASSLGRGHSPLHF	TGTGCCAGCAGCCTTGGTCGGGGTCACTCACCCCTCCACTTT
-	-	TRBV7-9	TRBJ1-6	CASSFIGTNSPLHF	TGTGCCAGCAGCTTTATTGGGACAAATTCACCCCTCCACTTT